Each of the 13 T cell receptor beta chains below was sequenced from the same sample in a study of shared clonotypes between healthy human individuals. Some clones are missing from TCRdb's copy, which holds only in-frame ones; the method was immunoSEQ multiplex PCR. Of a few million clones listed, approximately 95% are singletons. The specimen sequenced was naive CD4+ T cells from PBMCs. Documented subset: CD45RA+ positively selected. Receptors originate from a man in his late teens or twenties in good health. Some clones in this sample may be carry-over from other donors' samples.

This chain connects TRBV19 to TRBJ2-3; 9 bases are a match to TRBD2. This CDR3 has 15 amino acids. Trimming cost V 11 bases and J 0 bases; bases outside gene matches: 9. Per germline, CDR1 LNHDA and CDR2 SQIVND (reference sequence). Here the CDR3 reads CAPTVAGASTDTQYF. CDR3 sequence (DNA): TGTGCCCCGACCGTAGCGGGGGCTAGCACAGATACGCAGTATTTT.

V gene TRBV6-6 combines with J gene TRBJ1-4; tentative D call: TRBD1 (5 bases). Germline lookup yields CDR1 MNHNY and CDR2 SVGAGI (reference sequence). V lost 5 bases to trimming and J lost 13 bases, with 17 bases between them. The CDR3 sequence is 13 residues long. This CDR3 is CASSNSGPEGLFF. CDR3 DNA: TGTGCCAGCAGTAATTCGGGACCCGAGGGACTGTTTTTT.

A note on this clone: Other nucleotide sequences in the sample specify the same CDR3. This sequence joins TRBV5-1 and TRBJ2-3, with 7 bases fitting TRBD2. Trimming removed 0 bases from V and 1 base from J; junction bases left unmatched: 2. CDR1 is SGHRS and CDR2 is YFSETQ in the germline V gene. This CDR3 region has 15 residues. The CDR3 here is CASSLEAGRTDTQYF. The CDR3, as DNA: TGCGCCAGCAGCTTGGAAGCGGGGCGCACAGATACGCAGTATTTT.

Concerning this clone: Within the sample, other DNA sequences also encode this same CDR3. The chain has TRBV18 and TRBJ2-3; 9 bases map to TRBD1. The CDR3 covers 16 residues. The germline gives CDR1 KGHSH, CDR2 LQKENI. The trim removed 1 base at V and 3 bases at J, leaving 5 bases unmatched. CDR3 in amino acids: CASSPQLTGGTDTQYF. CDR3 in DNA: TGTGCCAGCTCACCACAACTGACAGGGGGGACAGATACGCAGTATTTT.

This rearrangement joins TRBV25-1 to TRBJ2-7; TRBD2 agrees at 10 bases. CDR1 is MGHDK, CDR2 SYGVNS, per germline. Losses at the gene ends were 1 base for V and 6 bases for J; bases not matched to a gene: 3. The length of the CDR3 is 14 residues. The CDR3 DNA follows: TGTGCCAGCAGTGAATTAGCGGGAGGTGGCGAGCAGTACTTC. Translation gives CASSELAGGGEQYF.

This clone was seen a handful of times. The V gene is TRBV7-9, the J gene TRBJ1-1; D is undetermined. Germline values: CDR1 SEHNR, CDR2 FQNEAQ (reference sequence). The length of the CDR3 is 14 residues. V was trimmed by 5 bases and J by 0 bases, leaving 10 bases between them. The CDR3 nucleotides read TGTGCCAGCAGCCGGGCCGGGATGAACACTGAAGCTTTCTTT. Its translation: CASSRAGMNTEAFF.

This sequence joins TRBV28 and TRBJ1-2; D unresolved. The CDR3 is 12 amino acids. V lost 6 bases and J lost 6, with 11 bases in between. The germline CDR1 and CDR2 sequences are MDHEN and SYDVKM. The CDR3 bases are TGTGCCAGCAGGTCTTCTATGGATGGCTACACCTTC. As protein: CASRSSMDGYTF.

The chain carries TRBV27 and TRBJ1-1; TRBD1 might be the D (6 bases). Looked up from germline, CDR1 is MNHEY and CDR2 is SMNVEV (reference sequence). The CDR3 is 16 amino acids. Trimming cost V 5 bases and J 4 bases, with 20 bases left between them. CDR3 coding DNA: TGTGCCAGCAGTCTAGCCTCCGGGACACTGAGCACTGAAGCTTTCTTT. It is translated as CASSLASGTLSTEAFF.

The chain has TRBV5-1 and TRBJ1-2; 9 bases align to TRBD1. CDR3 length equals 14 residues. The V segment lost 3 bases and the J segment 8 bases; nucleotides outside the gene matches: 8. Germline values: CDR1 SGHRS, CDR2 YFSETQ. This CDR3 reads CASSSGTGTGGYTF. The CDR3 nucleotides are TGCGCCAGCAGCTCCGGGACAGGGACGGGCGGCTACACCTTC.

The J gene is TRBJ2-7, the V gene TRBV5-5; D gene uncertain. The germline CDR1 and CDR2 sequences are SGHKS and YYEKEE (reference sequence). CDR3 length: 15 amino acids. V lost 4 bases to trimming and J lost 1 base, with 15 bases between them. The CDR3 sequence: CASSARWAASYEQYF. The CDR3 DNA follows: TGTGCCAGCAGCGCCAGATGGGCAGCTTCCTACGAGCAGTACTTC.

The J gene is TRBJ2-3, the V gene TRBV19, with TRBD1 identical over 9 bases. CDR3 length: 14 amino acids. Germline lookup yields CDR1 LNHDA and CDR2 SQIVND (reference sequence). Germline trimming cut 5 bases from V and 5 bases from J; bases unmatched to any gene: 5. Here the CDR3 reads CASSLGQGRDTQYF. The DNA for the CDR3 is TGTGCCAGTAGTCTCGGACAGGGGAGAGATACGCAGTATTTT. Full variable domain (rest looked up from reference TRBV19 and TRBJ2-3): DGGITQSPKYLFRKEGQNVTLSCEQNLNHDAMYWYRQDPGQGLRLIYYSQIVNDFQKGDIAEGYSVSREKKESFPLTVTSAQKNPTAFYLCASSLGQGRDTQYFGPGTRLTVL.

The rearrangement links TRBV12-5 to TRBJ1-2; 7 bases match TRBD1. The CDR3 contains 14 residues. Germline lookup yields CDR1 LGHNT and CDR2 FRNRAP. Trimming took 6 bases from V and 4 from J; bases not matched to a gene: 8. CDR3 bases: TGTGCTAGTGGCCACGCGGACAGGACCTATGGCTACACCTTC. It specifies CASGHADRTYGYTF.

This chain joins TRBV2 and TRBJ1-6, with D unclear. Germline CDR1 is SNHLY and CDR2 is FYNNEI. The CDR3 runs 14 residues. Trimming removed 6 bases at V and 6 bases at J, with 12 bases between. CDR3 sequence: CASRAEALNSPLHF. For the CDR3, the DNA is TGTGCCAGCAGGGCCGAGGCCCTTAATTCACCCCTCCACTTT.